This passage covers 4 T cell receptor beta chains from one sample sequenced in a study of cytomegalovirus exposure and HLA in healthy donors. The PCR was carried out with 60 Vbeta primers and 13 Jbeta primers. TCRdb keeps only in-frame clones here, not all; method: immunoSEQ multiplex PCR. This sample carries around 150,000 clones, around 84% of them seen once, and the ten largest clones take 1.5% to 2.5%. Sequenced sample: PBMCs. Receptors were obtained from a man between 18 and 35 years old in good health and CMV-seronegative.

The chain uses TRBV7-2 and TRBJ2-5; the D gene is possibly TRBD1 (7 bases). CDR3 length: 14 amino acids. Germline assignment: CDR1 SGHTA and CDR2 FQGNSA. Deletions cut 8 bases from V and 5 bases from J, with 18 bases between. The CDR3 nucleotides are TGTGCCAGCGCTGCAGGGGGGCCTAGGGAGACCCAGTACTTC. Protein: CASAAGGPRETQYF. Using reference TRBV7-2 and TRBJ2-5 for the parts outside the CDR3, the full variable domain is GAGVSQSPSNKVTEKGKDVELRCDPISGHTALYWYRQSLGQGLEFLIYFQGNSAPDKSGLPSDRFSAERTGGSVSTLTIQRTQQEDSAVYLCASAAGGPRETQYFGPGTRLLVL.

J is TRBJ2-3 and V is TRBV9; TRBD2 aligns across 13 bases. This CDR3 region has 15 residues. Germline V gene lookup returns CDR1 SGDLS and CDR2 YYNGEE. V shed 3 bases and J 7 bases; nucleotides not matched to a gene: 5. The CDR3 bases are TGTGCCAGCAGCGGCGGACTAGCGGGGGCCTATACGCAGTATTTT. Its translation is CASSGGLAGAYTQYF. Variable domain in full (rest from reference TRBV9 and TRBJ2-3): DSGVTQTPKHLITATGQRVTLRCSPRSGDLSVYWYQQSLDQGLQFLIQYYNGEERAKGNILERFSAQQFPDLHSELNLSSLELGDSALYFCASSGGLAGAYTQYFGPGTRLTVL.

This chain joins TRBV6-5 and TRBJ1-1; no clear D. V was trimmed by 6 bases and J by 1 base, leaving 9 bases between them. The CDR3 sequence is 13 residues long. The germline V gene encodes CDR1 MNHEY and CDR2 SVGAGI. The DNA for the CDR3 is TGTGCCAGCAGCCGGTCGGGGAACACTGAAGCTTTCTTT. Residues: CASSRSGNTEAFF.

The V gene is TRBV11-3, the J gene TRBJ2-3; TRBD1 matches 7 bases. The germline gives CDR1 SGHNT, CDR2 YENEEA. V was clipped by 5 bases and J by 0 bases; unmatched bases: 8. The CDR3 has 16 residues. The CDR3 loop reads CASSRHRGQSTDTQYF. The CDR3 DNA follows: TGTGCCAGCAGCCGACACAGGGGTCAAAGCACAGATACGCAGTATTTT. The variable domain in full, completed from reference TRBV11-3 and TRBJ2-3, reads EAGVVQSPRYKIIEKKQPVAFWCNPISGHNTLYWYLQNLGQGPELLIRYENEEAVDDSQLPKDRFSAERLKGVDSTLKIQPAELGDSAVYLCASSRHRGQSTDTQYFGPGTRLTVL.